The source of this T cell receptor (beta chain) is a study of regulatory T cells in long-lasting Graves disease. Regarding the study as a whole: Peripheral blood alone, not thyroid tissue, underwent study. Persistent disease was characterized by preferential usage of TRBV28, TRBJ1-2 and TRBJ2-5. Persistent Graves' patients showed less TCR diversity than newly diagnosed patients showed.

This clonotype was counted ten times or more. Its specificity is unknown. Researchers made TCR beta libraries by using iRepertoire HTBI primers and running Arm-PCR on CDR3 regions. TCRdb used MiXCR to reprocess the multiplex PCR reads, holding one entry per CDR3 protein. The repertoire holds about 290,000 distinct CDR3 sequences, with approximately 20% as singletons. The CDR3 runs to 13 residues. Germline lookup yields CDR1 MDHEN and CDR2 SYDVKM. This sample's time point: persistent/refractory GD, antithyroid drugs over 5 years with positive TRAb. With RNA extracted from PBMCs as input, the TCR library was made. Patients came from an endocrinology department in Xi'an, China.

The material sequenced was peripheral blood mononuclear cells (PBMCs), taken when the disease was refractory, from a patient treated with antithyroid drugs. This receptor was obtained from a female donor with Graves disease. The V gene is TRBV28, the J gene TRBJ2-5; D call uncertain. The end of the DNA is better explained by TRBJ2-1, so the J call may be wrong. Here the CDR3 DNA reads TGTGCCAGCAGTCCCCTGTGGCCTAATGAGCAGTTCTTC. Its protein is CASSPLWPNEQFF.